This T cell receptor beta chain was recorded in a study of blood T cell repertoires in COVID-19 (TCRdb year 2020). General notes on the study: Samples covering the acute and convalescent phases of COVID-19 were provided by collaborators in the United States, Italy and Spain. Subjects who had been exposed to COVID-19, were actively infected with it, or had recovered from it provided the deeply sampled blood TCRbeta repertoires that made up the dataset. Sample metadata almost always included a de-identified subject ID, COVID-19 status, age in years and sex. The material from the prospective study consisted of cDNA or gDNA derived from T cells, B-cell-depleted T cells, or PBMCs. The repertoires were released in a freely available public database meant as a resource for research on the immune response to SARS-CoV-2. The samples were drawn from two sources: the first 160 participants of the ongoing ImmuneRACE study, and approximately 1,300 subjects contributed by 6 global collaborators. Where HLA class I and class II types were available, the types were taken from metadata supplied by the sample provider, not from assay-based typing.

Inclusive of the bounding cysteine and phenylalanine, the CDR3 is 15 residues long. Of all the DNA, just the CDR3 is kept, 45 bases in frame from base 1. CDR1 and CDR2 were assigned from the germline V gene (reference sequence) as LNHDA and SQIVND. The germline V and J ends show losses of 2 bases and 6 bases respectively, and no gene match explains 3 bases of the junction. Concerning this clone itself: Its antigen remains undetermined. No much larger clone is present one base from it, and per-base qualities are unavailable.

On the study overall, not on this receptor specifically: How much clinical and demographic metadata was included differed by source and by participant, and the metadata was provided uncurated.

One collaborating source in Seattle enrolled patients while the patients were actively infected and followed the patients over time throughout the course of disease. Whole blood was collected in K2EDTA tubes by collaborating institutions according to the institutions' own protocols. For TCRbeta analysis, collaborator samples were shipped as frozen whole blood, as isolated PBMCs, or as DNA extracted from either sample type. TCRbeta CDR3 regions were amplified from genomic DNA using the immunoSEQ Assay, a bias-controlled multiplex PCR. As for the authors' bioinformatics: Within the assay, amplification of reference gene primers was used to estimate how many nucleated cells each sample contained. To quantify the absolute abundance of each unique TCRbeta CDR3 rearrangement, sequence reads were collapsed and filtered. For each sample, productive Simpson clonality was calculated by taking the square root of Simpson's diversity index across productive rearrangements. The source is immuneACCESS, and TCRdb retained only in-frame sequences with V and J called. Part of the clones is not carried over; for the studies checked, unresolved V genes explain less than half of this, and the remainder is unexplained. V, J and clone size are those of that table, while D and trimming were read from the DNA. For this sample there are around 310,000 clones; around 90% appear just once. Under 1.1% of the sample goes to the ten largest clones.

This receptor was identified in a woman aged 40-49 years with COVID-19, enrolled during active disease. Sequenced: peripheral blood. The rearranged chain carries TRBV19 and TRBJ2-2; 10 central bases correspond to TRBD2. The bases read TGTGCCAGTAGTATACTAGCGGGAGTCCCCGGGGAGCTGTTTTTT. Its product reads: CASSILAGVPGELFF.